This TCR beta chain appears in the sequencing data of a study of cytomegalovirus exposure and HLA in healthy donors. Study as a whole: The study placed about four fifths of its approximately 360 genotyped donors in the Caucasian-associated ancestry cluster. Study conclusions and caveats: HLA alleles were associated with roughly 17,000 TCR beta sequences in a later analysis at 0.05 false discovery rate. The study put 150 to 200 TCR beta chains on its list as cytomegalovirus-associated. Owing to their indistinguishability, certain V segments, notably TRBV6-2 and TRBV6-3, were excluded.

Researchers ran the PCR with 60 Vbeta and 13 Jbeta primers. Method: immunoSEQ multiplex PCR; TCRdb's copy keeps in-frame clones and lacks some. The top ten clones hold approximately 23% of a sample with tens of thousands of clones, more than 75% of them seen once. J gave up 6 bases and V 5 bases, and 11 bases lay outside the gene matches. The germline V gene encodes CDR1 GTSNPN and CDR2 SVGIG (reference sequence). The CDR3 covers 15 residues. This clone was seen just once. The antigen is undetermined. The chain recombines TRBV30 with TRBJ2-1, with 9 bases matching TRBD2. The specimen sequenced was PBMCs. The TCR was taken from a woman aged 45-65 years in good health and CMV-seropositive. CDR3 nucleotide sequence: TGTGCCTGGGCTCCGCTAGCGGGGAGAGGCAATGAGCAGTTCTTC. It translates to CAWAPLAGRGNEQFF. The complete variable domain, with remaining parts taken from reference TRBV30 and TRBJ2-1, reads SQTIHQWPATLVQPVGSPLSLECTVEGTSNPNLYWYRQAAGRGLQLLFYSVGIGQISSEVPQNLSASRPQDRQFILSSKKLLLSDSGFYLCAWAPLAGRGNEQFFGPGTRLTVL.